This T cell receptor (beta chain) was captured by sequencing in a study of blood T cell repertoires in COVID-19. At the level of the study: The origin of the acute and convalescent COVID-19 samples was the United States, Italy and Spain. T cells, B-cell-depleted T cells, or PBMCs supplied cDNA or gDNA.

Original processing methods: Estimated nucleated cell counts came from reference gene primer amplification. The protocol was immunoSEQ multiplex PCR, while the TCRdb copy is restricted to in-frame clones and leaves out a portion. From that table come the V and J calls and clone size; the DNA was used to work out D and trimming. In the table there are approximately 200,000 clones, roughly 80% of which are singletons. Germline values: CDR1 MGHRA, CDR2 YSYEKL. This CDR3 is 15 amino acids long. J gave up 3 bases and V 2 bases, and 4 bases lay outside the gene matches. This TCR was recovered from a woman between 45 and 65 years old with acute or convalescent COVID-19. Material: peripheral blood. The rearrangement joins TRBV4-1 to TRBJ2-7; 10 bases map to TRBD1. CDR3 in amino acids: CASSQRGQGVYEQYF. The CDR3 bases are TGCGCCAGCAGCCAACGCGGACAGGGGGTCTACGAGCAGTACTTC.